The 32 T cell receptor beta chains reported below all come from one sample, sequenced in a study of graft-versus-host responses after intestinal transplantation. These receptors are not linked to any known antigen. Sequencing was performed with immunoSEQ multiplex PCR; in TCRdb, only in-frame clones are kept and a portion is missing. The table lists tens of thousands of clones, nearly 90% of them singletons. The source was unstimulated CD8+ T cells sorted from spleen or lymph node cells, collected before transplant. The receptors here all came from a human donor who was the organ donor for an intestinal transplant.

V is TRBV6-5 and J is TRBJ2-1; possibly TRBD1 for D (6 bases). CDR1 is MNHEY, CDR2 SVGAGI, per germline. Trimming pared 0 bases from V and 12 bases from J, leaving 18 bases between. The CDR3 is 15 residues long. The CDR3 loop is CASSYSNLDSRLQFF. The CDR3 bases are TGTGCCAGCAGTTACTCGAATTTGGACAGCCGCTTGCAGTTCTTC.

The V call is TRBV30, the J call TRBJ1-2; possibly TRBD1 for D (6 bases). Trimming took off 2 bases at V and 4 bases at J, with 17 bases between the two ends. Germline assignment: CDR1 GTSNPN and CDR2 SVGIG (reference sequence). This CDR3 region has 15 residues. CDR3 sequence (DNA): TGTGCCTGGAGTCATTTTACAGGGATTGGCTATGGCTACACCTTC. It specifies CAWSHFTGIGYGYTF.

This chain connects TRBV28 to TRBJ2-3; 14 bases agree with TRBD2. CDR3 length: 17 residues. Germline-derived CDR1 and CDR2 are MDHEN and SYDVKM. V lost 3 bases, J lost 6 bases, and 8 bases stayed unmatched. CDR3 in amino acids: CASSLTSGGGFWDTQYF. In DNA form, the CDR3 reads TGTGCCAGCAGTTTGACTAGCGGGGGGGGGTTCTGGGATACGCAGTATTTT.

The CDR3 bases are TGTGCCAGCAGGCGGGGACGTTATTACAATGAGCAGTTCTTC. Protein: CASRRGRYYNEQFF. The rearrangement joins TRBV7-2 to TRBJ2-1; TRBD2 is a possible D gene (6 bases). CDR3 length: 14 residues. Germline V gives CDR1 SGHTA, CDR2 FQGNSA. With 6 bases removed from V and 4 bases from J, the gap between germline ends came to 13 bases.

The genes are TRBV9 and TRBJ1-1; D is ambiguous. The CDR3 sequence is 17 residues long. Trimming took 4 bases from V and 0 from J, leaving 19 bases between them. From germline, CDR1 is SGDLS and CDR2 YYNGEE. The CDR3 sequence: CASSPRGGRGMNTEAFF. The CDR3 DNA sequence: TGTGCCAGCAGCCCGAGAGGAGGGCGAGGCATGAACACTGAAGCTTTCTTT.

The rearrangement joins TRBV6-1 to TRBJ1-2; 9 bases fit TRBD1. The CDR3 is 15 amino acids. Germline loops: CDR1 MNHNS, CDR2 SASEGT. J was trimmed by 5 bases and V by 3 bases; bases with no gene match: 7. CDR3 loop: CASSDTGGAWYGYTF. The CDR3 coding sequence is TGTGCCAGCAGTGATACAGGGGGCGCGTGGTATGGCTACACCTTC.

This clone was observed a handful of times. This chain joins TRBV7-9 and TRBJ1-2; D gene ambiguous. CDR3 size: 13 residues. Germline lookup yields CDR1 SEHNR and CDR2 FQNEAQ (reference sequence). Trimming stripped 3 bases from V and 2 bases from J, with 7 bases between. The CDR3 spells CASSLAGNYGYTF. Here the CDR3 DNA reads TGTGCCAGCAGCTTGGCGGGGAACTATGGCTACACCTTC.

The rearrangement links TRBV28 to TRBJ1-2; D possibly corresponds to TRBD1 (5 bases). The germline CDR1 and CDR2 sequences are MDHEN and SYDVKM. This CDR3 is built from 17 residues. V lost 2 bases and J 6 bases, leaving 22 bases between the germline ends. CDR3 sequence: CASSLNPSGGGLDGYTF. CDR3 nucleotide sequence: TGTGCCAGCAGTTTAAACCCCAGCGGGGGGGGGTTGGATGGCTACACCTTC.

The rearrangement uses TRBV28 and TRBJ2-1; D perhaps matches TRBD2 (6 bases). V lost 3 bases and J 0 bases, leaving 15 bases between the germline ends. Germline CDR1 and CDR2: MDHEN and SYDVKM. The CDR3 is made up of 17 amino acids. In nucleotides, the CDR3 is TGTGCCAGCAGTTTCCCGCCTCCCGGGGGCTCCTACAATGAGCAGTTCTTC. Protein product: CASSFPPPGGSYNEQFF.

The gene calls are TRBV13 and TRBJ2-2; TRBD1 is a possible D gene (6 bases). This CDR3 has 15 amino acids. Trimming took off 5 bases at V and 0 bases at J, with 10 bases between the two ends. Germline V gives CDR1 PRHDT, CDR2 FYEKMQ (reference sequence). The DNA for the CDR3 is TGTGCCAGCAGCACGGGACACACGAACACCGGGGAGCTGTTTTTT. Translated, it gives CASSTGHTNTGELFF.

This clone was observed a single time. The CDR3 DNA reads as TGTGCCAGCAGTTTATTTTGGACTAGCGGGACAGATACGCAGTATTTT. This encodes CASSLFWTSGTDTQYF. The V call is TRBV27, the J call TRBJ2-3; TRBD2 matches at 11 bases. The CDR3 is 16 residues long. With 1 base clipped from V and 3 bases from J, the junction kept 3 bases outside the gene matches. From germline, CDR1 is MNHEY and CDR2 SMNVEV (reference sequence).

V gene TRBV13 combines with J gene TRBJ2-7, with 8 bases lining up with TRBD2. The J segment lost 4 bases and the V segment lost 5 bases, leaving 13 bases of the junction unmatched. The germline V gene has CDR1 PRHDT and CDR2 FYEKMQ (reference sequence). The CDR3 length is 16 residues. CDR3 region: CASSPGGSGGAYEQYV. The CDR3 DNA reads as TGTGCCAGCAGCCCTGGGGGAAGCGGGGGTGCATACGAGCAGTACGTC.

V is TRBV15 and J is TRBJ1-5, with D maybe TRBD1 (5 bases). Trimming removed 3 bases at V and 3 bases at J, with 9 bases between. The CDR3 has 14 residues. Germline V CDR1 and CDR2: LNHNV, YYDKDF (reference sequence). CDR3 in amino acids: CATSRTAVNQPQHF. CDR3 sequence (DNA): TGTGCCACCAGCAGGACAGCAGTCAATCAGCCCCAGCATTTT.

The chain couples TRBV7-2 to TRBJ2-1, with 12 bases lining up with TRBD2. The CDR3 runs to 18 residues. Trimming removed 0 bases from V and 4 bases from J; junction bases left unmatched: 7. In germline, CDR1 is SGHTA, CDR2 FQGNSA. CDR3 region: CASSLALSSGGEYNEQFF. The CDR3, as DNA: TGTGCCAGCAGCTTAGCCCTCTCTAGCGGGGGGGAATACAATGAGCAGTTCTTC.

The gene calls are TRBV9 and TRBJ2-5, with 13 bases matching TRBD2. V shed 4 bases and J 3 bases; nucleotides not matched to a gene: 6. The CDR3 is 16 amino acids. Germline loops: CDR1 SGDLS, CDR2 YYNGEE. This CDR3 reads CASSRTSGGLEETQYF. The CDR3 DNA is TGTGCCAGCAGCCGGACTAGCGGGGGATTGGAAGAGACCCAGTACTTC.

The V and J genes are TRBV7-2 and TRBJ2-1, with TRBD2 matching 7 bases. This CDR3 is built from 15 residues. Germline lookup yields CDR1 SGHTA and CDR2 FQGNSA. V lost 1 base to trimming and J lost 3 bases; unmatched junction nucleotides: 3. DNA of the CDR3: TGTGCCAGCAGCTTAGGGGGGGGTCTCTACAATGAGCAGTTCTTC. Translation: CASSLGGGLYNEQFF.

This chain joins TRBV4-1 and TRBJ2-5; tentative D call: TRBD2 (5 bases). The V gene lost 4 bases and the J gene lost 2 bases, with 14 bases spanning the gap. This CDR3 has 15 amino acids. The germline V gene encodes CDR1 MGHRA and CDR2 YSYEKL. The chain's CDR3 is CASSPGLLVQETQYF. CDR3 coding DNA: TGCGCCAGCAGCCCGGGGTTGCTAGTTCAAGAGACCCAGTACTTC.

This chain links TRBV5-1 with TRBJ2-1; possibly TRBD1 for D (6 bases). V lost 1 base, J lost 8 bases, and 16 bases lay in between. CDR3 length: 15 residues. From germline, CDR1 is SGHRS and CDR2 YFSETQ. Here the CDR3 DNA reads TGCGCCAGCAGCTTGACAGGGAATTTGATCGATGAGCAGTTCTTC. Amino acids: CASSLTGNLIDEQFF.

The V and J genes are TRBV27 and TRBJ1-1, with unresolved D. The CDR3 has 13 amino acids. The V gene lost 9 bases and the J gene lost 0 bases, with 11 bases spanning the gap. Germline-derived CDR1 and CDR2 are MNHEY and SMNVEV (reference sequence). This CDR3 reads CASALGLNTEAFF. CDR3 sequence (DNA): TGTGCCAGTGCCTTGGGCCTGAACACTGAAGCTTTCTTT.

The genes are TRBV6-5 and TRBJ2-5, with 13 bases fitting TRBD2. This CDR3 contains 15 residues. Germline values: CDR1 MNHEY, CDR2 SVGAGI. Unmatched junction bases numbered 3, after V lost 5 bases and J lost 3 bases. The CDR3 loop reads CASSSTSGGEETQYF. CDR3 coding DNA: TGTGCCAGCAGTAGCACTAGCGGGGGGGAAGAGACCCAGTACTTC.

The rearrangement links TRBV6-4 to TRBJ1-2, with D possibly TRBD1 on 5 matching bases. CDR3 length equals 18 residues. Trimming removed 0 bases at V and 2 bases at J, with 19 bases between. Germline CDR1 reads MRHNA; CDR2 reads SNTAGT. CDR3: CASSDSVPRGEENYGYTF. CDR3 nucleotide sequence: TGTGCCAGCAGTGACTCGGTGCCGAGAGGGGAGGAGAACTATGGCTACACCTTC.

The V and J genes are TRBV28 and TRBJ1-1; 8 bases map to TRBD1. The V segment lost 6 bases and the J segment 11 bases; nucleotides outside the gene matches: 5. The germline CDR1 and CDR2 sequences are MDHEN and SYDVKM. This CDR3 spans 11 amino acids. CDR3 sequence reads: CASSQGAWAFF. CDR3 bases: TGTGCCAGCAGCCAGGGGGCCTGGGCTTTCTTT.

J is TRBJ2-5 and V is TRBV7-9; no clear D. The germline V gene has CDR1 SEHNR and CDR2 FQNEAQ (reference sequence). V was trimmed by 2 bases and J by 1 base, leaving 8 bases between them. This CDR3 is 14 amino acids long. This chain's CDR3 is CASSLSSPQETQYF. CDR3 DNA sequence: TGTGCCAGCAGCTTATCGTCTCCCCAAGAGACCCAGTACTTC.

The chain joins TRBV7-6 to TRBJ2-5; 11 bases are a match to TRBD1. Trimming removed 5 bases from V and 5 bases from J; junction bases left unmatched: 7. CDR3 length: 15 amino acids. Per germline, CDR1 SGHVS and CDR2 FNYEAQ. The CDR3 loop is CASSDWTGGGETQYF. DNA for the CDR3: TGTGCCAGCAGCGACTGGACAGGGGGCGGCGAGACCCAGTACTTC.

The V and J genes are TRBV4-2 and TRBJ2-5, with D perhaps TRBD2 (5 bases). Germline CDR1 LGHNA, CDR2 YNFKEQ. V lost 0 bases to trimming and J lost 2 bases, with 10 bases between them. The CDR3 contains 15 residues. This CDR3 is CASSQEGGFQETQYF. The CDR3 region has the DNA TGTGCCAGCAGCCAAGAAGGAGGATTTCAAGAGACCCAGTACTTC.

The gene calls are TRBV27 and TRBJ2-7; a weak D match, TRBD1 (6 bases). This CDR3 has 14 amino acids. Germline values: CDR1 MNHEY, CDR2 SMNVEV (reference sequence). Trimming stripped 5 bases from V and 2 bases from J, with 13 bases between. Here the CDR3 reads CASSPGTRTYEQYV. The CDR3 nucleotides read TGTGCCAGCAGTCCCGGGACAAGGACCTACGAGCAGTACGTC.

This sequence joins TRBV11-2 and TRBJ2-1; 9 bases map to TRBD2. V lost 5 bases to trimming and J lost 6 bases; unmatched junction nucleotides: 8. The CDR3 totals 15 residues. From germline, CDR1 is SGHAT and CDR2 FQNNGV. The DNA for the CDR3 is TGTGCCAGCAGCCCCAAGCGGGGGGAGGTCAATGAGCAGTTCTTC. Translating it yields CASSPKRGEVNEQFF.

V and J are TRBV5-1 and TRBJ2-2, with 11 bases aligning to TRBD1. V lost 3 bases and J lost 3; bases outside the gene matches: 4. Per germline, CDR1 SGHRS and CDR2 YFSETQ. The CDR3 runs to 16 residues. The CDR3 DNA follows: TGCGCCAGCAGCTGGACAGGGGGCCCGGACACCGGGGAGCTGTTTTTT. It translates to CASSWTGGPDTGELFF.

V and J are TRBV10-2 and TRBJ2-7; 11 bases are shared with TRBD1. In germline, CDR1 is WSHSY, CDR2 SAAADI. The V and J ends lost 6 bases and 0 bases, in that order; junction bases with no gene match: 7. This CDR3 is built from 16 residues. CDR3 loop: CASRGTGTGGSYEQYV. As DNA, the CDR3 is TGCGCCAGCAGGGGAACCGGGACAGGGGGCTCCTACGAGCAGTACGTC.

Written as DNA, the CDR3 is TGCGCCAGCAGCCAAGATCCCCAGGGGGCGAATGAGCAGTTCTTC. It codes for CASSQDPQGANEQFF. The V gene is TRBV4-3, the J gene TRBJ2-1, with 8 bases fitting TRBD1. Germline V CDR1 and CDR2: LGHNA, YSLEER. The CDR3 runs 15 residues. Trimming removed 0 bases from V and 7 bases from J; junction bases left unmatched: 5.

The chain has TRBV13 and TRBJ1-4; 10 bases map to TRBD1. There are 17 residues in the CDR3. V dropped 4 bases and J dropped 2; count of bases not matched to a gene: 7. Germline V lookup: CDR1 PRHDT, CDR2 FYEKMQ (reference sequence). CDR3 loop: CASSSGDRGGTNEKLFF. The CDR3, as DNA: TGTGCCAGCAGCTCTGGGGACAGGGGAGGGACTAATGAAAAACTGTTTTTT. The whole variable domain, filled in from reference TRBV13 and TRBJ1-4, reads AAGVIQSPRHLIKEKRETATLKCYPIPRHDTVYWYQQGPGQDPQFLISFYEKMQSDKGSIPDRFSAQQFSDYHSELNMSSLELGDSALYFCASSSGDRGGTNEKLFFGSGTQLSVL.

J is TRBJ2-1 and V is TRBV13; the match to TRBD2 covers 8 bases. Germline V gene data show CDR1 as PRHDT and CDR2 as FYEKMQ (reference sequence). The CDR3 length is 15 residues. Trimming at V came to 5 bases and at J to 8 bases, leaving 11 bases not matched to a gene. The DNA for the CDR3 is TGTGCCAGCAGCCCTTCGGTAGCGGGGTTTTATGAGCAGTTCTTC. Protein sequence: CASSPSVAGFYEQFF.